This T cell receptor (beta chain) appears in the sequencing data of a study of cytomegalovirus exposure and HLA in healthy donors. Looked up from germline, CDR1 is SGHRS and CDR2 is YFSETQ. V shed 4 bases and J shed 7 bases, with 8 bases lying between them. CDR3 size: 12 residues. This PCR relied on a set of 60 Vbeta primers and 13 Jbeta primers. Clones were read by immunoSEQ multiplex PCR, and TCRdb kept only the in-frame ones, dropping some. The data hold over 150,000 clones, with roughly 80% observed a single time. This clone was seen just once. Its specificity is unknown. Overall study findings and caveats: Rates of TCR association differed by HLA locus in a later analysis, with DRB1 highest and HLA-C lowest. Common viral pathogens were later found to be apparently linked to several of the most significant clusters.

This TCR derives from a man in his thirties or forties in good health and CMV-seropositive. The source material was PBMCs. This chain uses TRBV5-1 with TRBJ1-4, with D possibly matching TRBD1 (5 bases). CDR3 in DNA: TGCGCCAGCAGCCCGCAGGGTGAAAAACTGTTTTTT. Encoded protein: CASSPQGEKLFF.